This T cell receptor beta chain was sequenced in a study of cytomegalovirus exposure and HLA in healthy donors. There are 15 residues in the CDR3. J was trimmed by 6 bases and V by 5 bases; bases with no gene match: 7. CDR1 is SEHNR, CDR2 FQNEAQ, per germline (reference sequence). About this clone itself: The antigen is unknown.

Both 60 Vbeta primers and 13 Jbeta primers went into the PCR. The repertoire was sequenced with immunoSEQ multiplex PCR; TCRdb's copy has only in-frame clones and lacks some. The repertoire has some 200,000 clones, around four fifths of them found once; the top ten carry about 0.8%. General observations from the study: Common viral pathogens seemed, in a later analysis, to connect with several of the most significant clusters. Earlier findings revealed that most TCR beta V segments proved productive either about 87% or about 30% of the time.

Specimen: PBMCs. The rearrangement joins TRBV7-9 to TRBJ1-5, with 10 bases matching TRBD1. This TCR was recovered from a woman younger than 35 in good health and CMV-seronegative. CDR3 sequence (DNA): TGTGCCAGCAGCCCGCCGACAGGGGGCGGTCAGCCCCAGCATTTT. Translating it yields CASSPPTGGGQPQHF. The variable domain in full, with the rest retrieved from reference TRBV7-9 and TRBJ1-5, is DTGVSQNPRHKITKRGQNVTFRCDPISEHNRLYWYRQTLGQGPEFLTYFQNEAQLEKSRLLSDRFSAERPKGSFSTLEIQRTEQGDSAMYLCASSPPTGGGQPQHFGDGTRLSIL.